The 19 T cell receptor beta chains below come from one sample, sequenced in a study of T cells after yellow fever vaccination. TCRdb fed the 5' RACE reads into MiXCR, producing one record per CDR3 protein. The profile shows 500,000 to 650,000 distinct CDR3 sequences, roughly 14% of them singletons. This specimen was PBMCs, taken on the day of the yellow fever booster vaccination. The origin of the receptors is a man aged 25-40 years who received the YFV17D yellow fever vaccine.

This clonotype was counted a few times. The rearrangement joins TRBV2 to TRBJ1-1; a weak D match, TRBD1 (6 bases). Germline CDR1 and CDR2: SNHLY and FYNNEI. The length of the CDR3 is 15 residues. V was clipped by 2 bases and J by 7 bases, with 17 bases between them. The CDR3 loop reads CASSEWGAPGGEAFF. In nucleotides, the CDR3 is TGTGCCAGCAGTGAATGGGGGGCTCCGGGGGGTGAAGCTTTCTTT.

This clonotype appeared many times. The gene calls are TRBV15 and TRBJ2-1; 8 bases agree with TRBD2. Per germline, CDR1 LNHNV and CDR2 YYDKDF (reference sequence). The V and J ends lost 8 bases and 0 bases, in that order; junction bases with no gene match: 3. There are 14 residues in the CDR3. The CDR3 coding sequence is TGTGCCACCGGGGGGACTAGCTCCTACAATGAGCAGTTCTTC. Its translation is CATGGTSSYNEQFF.

This rearrangement joins TRBV30 to TRBJ1-1; D not certain. Trimming stripped 1 base from V and 8 bases from J, with 8 bases between. The germline gives CDR1 GTSNPN, CDR2 SVGIG (reference sequence). The CDR3 extends over 11 amino acids. CDR3 sequence reads: CAWSATLEAFF. CDR3 nucleotide sequence: TGTGCCTGGAGTGCGACCCTGGAAGCTTTCTTT.

This clonotype turned up a few times. The chain uses TRBV20-1 and TRBJ2-5; TRBD2 might be the D (6 bases). Germline V gene sequence: CDR1 DFQATT, CDR2 SNEGSKA (reference sequence). V gave up 2 bases and J gave up 1 base, with 8 bases separating them. The CDR3 runs to 13 residues. The CDR3 bases are TGCAGTGCTAGACTAGCGCTCCAAGAGACCCAGTACTTC. Translated: CSARLALQETQYF.

V gene TRBV29-1 combines with J gene TRBJ2-1; 9 bases align to TRBD2. The V and J ends lost 5 bases and 4 bases, in that order; junction bases with no gene match: 9. The CDR3 loop spans 15 amino acids. Germline values: CDR1 SQVTM, CDR2 ANQGSEA. As DNA, the CDR3 is TGCAGCGTTCGAACCGGGACTAGCAAGTACAATGAGCAGTTCTTC. Its protein is CSVRTGTSKYNEQFF.

There are many counts of this clonotype. The V call is TRBV5-1, the J call TRBJ2-1, with D unresolved. Trimming took 6 bases from V and 7 from J, leaving 23 bases between them. CDR3 length: 16 amino acids. CDR1 and CDR2 from the germline V gene are SGHRS and YFSETQ. CDR3 in DNA: TGCGCCAGCACAGTCGGAGACTTTGGGGTTAGGAATGAGCAGTTCTTC. It codes for CASTVGDFGVRNEQFF.

The gene calls are TRBV6-1 and TRBJ2-1; no definite D call. V was clipped by 6 bases and J by 6 bases, with 12 bases between them. Germline assignment: CDR1 MNHNS and CDR2 SASEGT. The CDR3 runs to 13 residues. CDR3 loop: CASSPAQPNEQFF. For the CDR3, the DNA is TGTGCCAGCAGCCCCGCCCAGCCCAATGAGCAGTTCTTC.

The rearrangement joins TRBV7-8 to TRBJ2-3; 9 bases are shared with TRBD2. The ends lost 6 bases at V and 4 bases at J; junction bases unmatched: 8. CDR1 is SGHVS, CDR2 FQNEAQ, per germline. The CDR3 is 15 residues long. This chain's CDR3 is CASRPPAGGADTQYF. The CDR3 nucleotides read TGTGCCAGCAGGCCCCCGGCGGGAGGGGCAGATACGCAGTATTTT.

The chain is built from TRBV4-3 and TRBJ2-7; D not certain. The CDR3 loop spans 14 amino acids. V lost 2 bases, J lost 6 bases, and 14 bases lay in between. CDR1 LGHNA and CDR2 YSLEER come from the germline V gene. CDR3 in amino acids: CASSQKAGSSEQYF. In DNA, the CDR3 is TGCGCCAGCAGCCAAAAGGCAGGTTCCAGCGAGCAGTACTTC.

This clonotype was detected only a few times. The chain joins TRBV6-2 or TRBV6-3 to TRBJ2-1; D may be TRBD1 (6 bases). Germline-derived CDR1 and CDR2 are MNHEY and SVGEGT. Between the trimmed V and J ends, which lost 6 bases and 9 bases, there was a span of 12 bases. This CDR3 has 12 amino acids. CDR3 protein: CASRQGRGEQFF. Here the CDR3 DNA reads TGTGCCAGCAGGCAGGGGCGCGGTGAGCAGTTCTTC.

This clonotype was detected a few times. CDR3 region: CAWKGSQTQYF. Here the CDR3 DNA reads TGTGCCTGGAAGGGGTCCCAGACCCAGTACTTC. This chain uses TRBV30 with TRBJ2-5; tentative D call: TRBD1 (5 bases). Germline loops: CDR1 GTSNPN, CDR2 SVGIG (reference sequence). The CDR3 is 11 residues long. The V end was cut by 4 bases, the J end by 6 bases, with 9 bases between.

The chain employs TRBV6-5 and TRBJ1-3; D perhaps matches TRBD1 (6 bases). With 6 bases removed from V and 0 bases from J, the gap between germline ends came to 15 bases. The V gene's germline CDR1 is MNHEY and CDR2 SVGAGI. This CDR3 has 16 amino acids. The CDR3 region has the DNA TGTGCCAGCAGGGCGGGGGCTACCCACTCTGGAAACACCATATATTTT. This gives the protein CASRAGATHSGNTIYF.

This clonotype was picked up a small number of times. The chain combines TRBV6-1 with TRBJ1-6; the D gene is possibly TRBD1 (6 bases). Trimming took off 3 bases at V and 0 bases at J, with 9 bases between the two ends. In germline, CDR1 is MNHNS, CDR2 SASEGT. The CDR3 extends over 16 amino acids. CDR3 amino acids: CASSDPRGSYNSPLHF. CDR3 in DNA: TGTGCCAGCAGTGACCCCAGGGGCTCCTATAATTCACCCCTCCACTTT.

This sequence joins TRBV6-1 and TRBJ2-3, with 15 positions matching TRBD2. This CDR3 spans 15 amino acids. Germline trimming cut 3 bases from V and 10 bases from J; bases unmatched to any gene: 5. Germline V gives CDR1 MNHNS, CDR2 SASEGT. CDR3 amino acids: CASSDGLAGGPAQYF. The CDR3 DNA sequence: TGTGCCAGCAGTGACGGACTAGCGGGAGGGCCAGCGCAGTATTTT.

This chain joins TRBV12-3 or TRBV12-4 and TRBJ2-1; 7 bases are a match to TRBD2. The CDR3 runs to 12 residues. Unmatched junction bases numbered 5, after V lost 5 bases and J lost 10 bases. The CDR3, as DNA: TGTGCCAGCAGTAACTCAGCGGGAGAGCAGTTCTTC. Its protein is CASSNSAGEQFF.

In this sample, this clonotype turned up many times. The CDR3 DNA reads as TGTGCCATCAGTGGAGGACTAGCGGGAGCAACCGGGGAGCTGTTTTTT. Its translation: CAISGGLAGATGELFF. The chain couples TRBV10-3 to TRBJ2-2; 13 bases agree with TRBD2. Germline assignment: CDR1 ENHRY and CDR2 SYGVKD. There are 16 residues in the CDR3. Germline trimming cut 4 bases from V and 5 bases from J; bases unmatched to any gene: 4.

This clonotype was found a few times. V is TRBV7-8 and J is TRBJ2-4; perhaps TRBD1 as D (5 bases). Trimming pared 5 bases from V and 1 base from J, leaving 12 bases between. Germline CDR1 is SGHVS and CDR2 is FQNEAQ. This CDR3 comprises 15 residues. The CDR3 sequence is CASSDPGWAKNIQYF. The CDR3 nucleotides are TGTGCCAGCAGCGATCCAGGGTGGGCCAAAAACATTCAGTACTTC.

This clonotype turned up a few times. The chain joins TRBV6-2 or TRBV6-3 to TRBJ1-1; a possible D gene is TRBD1 (5 bases). This CDR3 has 13 amino acids. Germline CDR1 MNHEY, CDR2 SVGEGT. Between the trimmed V and J ends, which lost 7 bases and 6 bases, there was a span of 15 bases. CDR3 in amino acids: CASTIGTGAEAFF. As DNA, the CDR3 is TGTGCCAGCACCATAGGGACGGGTGCTGAAGCTTTCTTT.

The J gene is TRBJ2-1, the V gene TRBV11-2; D is undetermined. Trimming took 0 bases from V and 9 from J, leaving 12 bases between them. The CDR3 is made up of 14 amino acids. The germline V gene encodes CDR1 SGHAT and CDR2 FQNNGV. The CDR3 region has the DNA TGTGCCAGCAGCTTAGATCTACCTTTGGGTGAGCAGTTCTTC. Protein sequence: CASSLDLPLGEQFF.